This T cell receptor beta chain was documented in a study of T cell repertoires in cytomegalovirus infection. There are 16 residues in the CDR3. CDR1 is SGHAT and CDR2 is FQNNGV in the germline V gene. V was clipped by 5 bases and J by 0 bases, with 14 bases between them. TCRdb analysed the reads with MiXCR anew, one entry per CDR3 protein. The table lists 350,000 to 400,000 distinct CDR3 sequences, approximately 30% of them singletons. Points on this clonotype: Its cognate antigen is unknown.

This sequence was found in a human donor in good health (CMV status not recorded). Some clones in this sample may be carry-over from other donors' samples. The V and J genes are TRBV11-2 and TRBJ1-3; no reliable D call. The specimen comprised cultured PBMCs, sampled from culture after CMV antigen stimulation. CDR3 in amino acids: CASSQPNHDSGNTIYF. The CDR3 nucleotides read TGTGCCAGCAGCCAACCCAACCACGACTCTGGAAACACCATATATTTT. Looking up the rest from reference TRBV11-2 and TRBJ1-3 gives the full variable domain: EAGVAQSPRYKIIEKRQSVAFWCNPISGHATLYWYQQILGQGPKLLIQFQNNGVVDDSQLPKDRFSAERLKGVDSTLKIQPAKLEDSAVYLCASSQPNHDSGNTIYFGEGSWLTVV.